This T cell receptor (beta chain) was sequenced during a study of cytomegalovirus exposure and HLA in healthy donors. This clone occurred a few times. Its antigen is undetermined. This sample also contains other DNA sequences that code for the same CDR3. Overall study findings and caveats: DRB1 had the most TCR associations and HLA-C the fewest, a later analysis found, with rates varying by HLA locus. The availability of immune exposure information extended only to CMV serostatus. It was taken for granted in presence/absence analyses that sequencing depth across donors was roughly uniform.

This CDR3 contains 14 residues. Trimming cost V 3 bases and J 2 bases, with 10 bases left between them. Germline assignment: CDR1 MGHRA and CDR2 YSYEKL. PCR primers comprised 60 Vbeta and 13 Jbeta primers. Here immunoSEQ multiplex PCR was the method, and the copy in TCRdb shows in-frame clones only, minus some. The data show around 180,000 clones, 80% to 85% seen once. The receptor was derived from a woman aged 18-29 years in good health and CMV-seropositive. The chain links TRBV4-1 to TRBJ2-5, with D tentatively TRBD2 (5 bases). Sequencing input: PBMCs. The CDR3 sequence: CASSQRGLQETQYF. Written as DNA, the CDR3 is TGCGCCAGCAGCCAGAGAGGGCTGCAAGAGACCCAGTACTTC.